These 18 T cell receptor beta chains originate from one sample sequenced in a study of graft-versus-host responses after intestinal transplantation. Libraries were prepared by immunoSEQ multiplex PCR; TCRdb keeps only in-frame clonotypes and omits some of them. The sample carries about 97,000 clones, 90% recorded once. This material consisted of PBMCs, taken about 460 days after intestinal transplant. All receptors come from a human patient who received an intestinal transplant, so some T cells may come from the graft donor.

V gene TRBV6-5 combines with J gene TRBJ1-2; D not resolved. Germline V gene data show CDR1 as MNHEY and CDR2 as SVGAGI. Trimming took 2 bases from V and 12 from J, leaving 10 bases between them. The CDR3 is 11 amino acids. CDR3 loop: CASSYPGSHTF. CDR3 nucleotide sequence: TGTGCCAGCAGTTACCCCGGGAGCCACACCTTC.

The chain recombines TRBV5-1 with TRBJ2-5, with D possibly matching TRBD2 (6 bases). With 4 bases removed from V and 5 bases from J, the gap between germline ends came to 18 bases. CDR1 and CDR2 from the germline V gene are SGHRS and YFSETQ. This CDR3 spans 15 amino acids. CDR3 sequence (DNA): TGCGCCAGCAGCCCTGGGTCTAGCGAGGGGGAGACCCAGTACTTC. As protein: CASSPGSSEGETQYF.

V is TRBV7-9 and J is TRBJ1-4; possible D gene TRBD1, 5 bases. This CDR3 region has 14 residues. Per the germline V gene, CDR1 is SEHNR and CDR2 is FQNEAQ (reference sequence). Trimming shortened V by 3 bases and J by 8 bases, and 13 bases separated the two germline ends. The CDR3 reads CASSFAGSGEKLFF. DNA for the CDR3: TGTGCCAGCAGCTTTGCAGGGTCCGGGGAAAAACTGTTTTTT.

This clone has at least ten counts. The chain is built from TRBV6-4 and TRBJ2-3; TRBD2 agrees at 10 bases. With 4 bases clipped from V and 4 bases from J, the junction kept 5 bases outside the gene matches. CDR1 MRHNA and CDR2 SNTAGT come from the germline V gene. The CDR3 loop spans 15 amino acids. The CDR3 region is CASSVSGGAADTQYF. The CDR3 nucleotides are TGTGCCAGCAGTGTAAGCGGGGGGGCCGCAGATACGCAGTATTTT.

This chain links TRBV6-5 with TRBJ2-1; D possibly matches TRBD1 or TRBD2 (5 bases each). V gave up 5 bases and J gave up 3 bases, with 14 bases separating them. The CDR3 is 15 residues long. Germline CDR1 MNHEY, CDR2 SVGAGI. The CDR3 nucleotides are TGTGCCAGCAGTGACTGGGACCCTAACTACAATGAGCAGTTCTTC. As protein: CASSDWDPNYNEQFF.

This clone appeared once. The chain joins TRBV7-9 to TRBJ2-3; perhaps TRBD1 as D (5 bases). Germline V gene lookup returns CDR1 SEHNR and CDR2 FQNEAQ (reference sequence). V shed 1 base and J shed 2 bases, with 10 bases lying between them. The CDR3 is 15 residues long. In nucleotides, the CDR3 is TGTGCCAGCAGCTTAGTAGGGGATAACACAGATACGCAGTATTTT. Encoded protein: CASSLVGDNTDTQYF.

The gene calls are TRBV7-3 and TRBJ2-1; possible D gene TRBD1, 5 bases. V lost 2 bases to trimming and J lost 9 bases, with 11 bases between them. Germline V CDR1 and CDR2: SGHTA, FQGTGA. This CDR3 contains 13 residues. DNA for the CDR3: TGTGCCAGCAGCTTAGACCAGGGAAGTGAGCAGTTCTTC. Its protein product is CASSLDQGSEQFF.

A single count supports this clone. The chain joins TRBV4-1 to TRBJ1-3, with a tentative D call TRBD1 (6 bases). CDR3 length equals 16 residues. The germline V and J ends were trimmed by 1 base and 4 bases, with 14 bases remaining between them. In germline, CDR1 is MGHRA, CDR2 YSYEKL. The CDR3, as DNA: TGCGCCAGCAGCCAAGGTCTGGGGGCGGGAGGAAACACCATATATTTT. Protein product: CASSQGLGAGGNTIYF.

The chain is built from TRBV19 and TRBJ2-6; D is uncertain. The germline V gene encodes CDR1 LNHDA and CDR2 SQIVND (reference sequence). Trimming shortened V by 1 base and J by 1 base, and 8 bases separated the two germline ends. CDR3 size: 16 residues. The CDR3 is CASSIVKGSGANVLTF. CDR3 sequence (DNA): TGTGCCAGTAGTATAGTGAAAGGATCTGGGGCCAACGTCCTGACTTTC.

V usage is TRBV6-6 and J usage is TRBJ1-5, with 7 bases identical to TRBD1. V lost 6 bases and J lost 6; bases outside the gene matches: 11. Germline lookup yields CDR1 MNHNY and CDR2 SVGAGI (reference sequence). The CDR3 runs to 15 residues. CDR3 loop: CASRTLGQQGQPQHF. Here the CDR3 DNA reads TGTGCCAGCAGAACACTGGGACAGCAGGGTCAGCCCCAGCATTTT.

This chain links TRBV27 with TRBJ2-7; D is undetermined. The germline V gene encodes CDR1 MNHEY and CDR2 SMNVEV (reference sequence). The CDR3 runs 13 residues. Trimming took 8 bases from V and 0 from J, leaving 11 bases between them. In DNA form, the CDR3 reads TGTGCCAGCGGAATGACGGTCTCCTACGAGCAGTACTTC. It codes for CASGMTVSYEQYF.

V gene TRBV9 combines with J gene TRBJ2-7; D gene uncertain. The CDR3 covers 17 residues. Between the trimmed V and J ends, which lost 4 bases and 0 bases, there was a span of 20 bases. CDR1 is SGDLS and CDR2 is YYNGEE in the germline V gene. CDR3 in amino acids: CASSPGSSPLSSYEQYF. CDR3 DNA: TGTGCCAGCAGCCCTGGGTCTAGTCCACTCAGCTCCTACGAGCAGTACTTC.

As DNA, the CDR3 is TGTGCCAGTAGTATTAGGTCCTCGTCTGACACTGAAGCTTTCTTT. It translates to CASSIRSSSDTEAFF. The chain has TRBV19 and TRBJ1-1; D call uncertain. V was clipped by 3 bases and J by 3 bases, with 14 bases between them. The germline CDR1 and CDR2 sequences are LNHDA and SQIVND (reference sequence). The CDR3 consists of 15 residues.

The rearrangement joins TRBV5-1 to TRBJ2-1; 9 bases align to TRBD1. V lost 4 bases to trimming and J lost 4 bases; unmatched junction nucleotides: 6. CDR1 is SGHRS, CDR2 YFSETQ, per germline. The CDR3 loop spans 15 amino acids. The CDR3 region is CASSADRGRYNEQFF. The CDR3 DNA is TGCGCCAGCAGCGCGGACAGGGGAAGATACAATGAGCAGTTCTTC.

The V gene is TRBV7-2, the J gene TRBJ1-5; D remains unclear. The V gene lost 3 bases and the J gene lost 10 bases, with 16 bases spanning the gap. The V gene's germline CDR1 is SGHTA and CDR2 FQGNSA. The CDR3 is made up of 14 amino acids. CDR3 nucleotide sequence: TGTGCCAGCAGCTTTATTCAAATAGGTTCACCCCAGCATTTT. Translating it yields CASSFIQIGSPQHF.

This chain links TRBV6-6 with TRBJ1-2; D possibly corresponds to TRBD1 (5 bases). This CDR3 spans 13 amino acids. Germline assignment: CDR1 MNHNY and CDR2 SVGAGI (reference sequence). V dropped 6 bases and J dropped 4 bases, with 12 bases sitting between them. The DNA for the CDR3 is TGTGCCAGCAGAGACGGGACGTTCTATGGCTACACCTTC. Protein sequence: CASRDGTFYGYTF.

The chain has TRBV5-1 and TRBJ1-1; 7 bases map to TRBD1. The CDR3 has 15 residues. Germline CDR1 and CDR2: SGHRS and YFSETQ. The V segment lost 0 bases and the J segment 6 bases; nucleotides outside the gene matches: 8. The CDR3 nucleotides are TGCGCCAGCAGCTTGGCGGCAGGGAGGGGGCCTGAAGCTTTCTTT. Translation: CASSLAAGRGPEAFF.

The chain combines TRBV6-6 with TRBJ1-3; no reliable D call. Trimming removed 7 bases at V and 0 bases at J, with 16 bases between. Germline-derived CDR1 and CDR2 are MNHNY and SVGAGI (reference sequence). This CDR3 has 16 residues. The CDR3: CASKKVGSFSGNTIYF. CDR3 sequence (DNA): TGTGCCAGCAAAAAAGTGGGCAGCTTCTCTGGAAACACCATATATTTT.